These 20 T cell receptor beta chains came from one sample sequenced in a study of response to subunit inactivated influenza vaccine. Each CDR3 protein is one row after TCRdb ran MiXCR on the RT-PCR reads. The sample carries 500,000 to 550,000 distinct CDR3 sequences, approximately 7.6% recorded once. The starting material was PBMCs from blood, obtained approximately 25 months after vaccination. The receptors derive from a man in his fifties or sixties who received an inactivated influenza vaccine.

The V gene is TRBV13, the J gene TRBJ2-1; TRBD2 is a possible D gene (6 bases). Per germline, CDR1 PRHDT and CDR2 FYEKMQ (reference sequence). V lost 0 bases and J 6 bases, leaving 12 bases between the germline ends. CDR3 length equals 15 residues. The CDR3 sequence: CASSLGTGGGNEQFF. The CDR3 DNA is TGTGCCAGCAGCTTAGGGACCGGGGGAGGCAATGAGCAGTTCTTC.

The chain is built from TRBV11-2 and TRBJ2-1; 7 bases align to TRBD2. The CDR3 runs to 18 residues. CDR1 SGHAT and CDR2 FQNNGV come from the germline V gene. V dropped 5 bases and J dropped 5; count of bases not matched to a gene: 18. Here the CDR3 DNA reads TGTGCCAGCAGCGGGGGGGGTTGGGCTAGCGAGAAAAACAATGAGCAGTTCTTC. This translates into CASSGGGWASEKNNEQFF. Full variable domain (rest looked up from reference TRBV11-2 and TRBJ2-1): EAGVAQSPRYKIIEKRQSVAFWCNPISGHATLYWYQQILGQGPKLLIQFQNNGVVDDSQLPKDRFSAERLKGVDSTLKIQPAKLEDSAVYLCASSGGGWASEKNNEQFFGPGTRLTVL.

This clonotype was observed at least ten times. The chain uses TRBV7-2 and TRBJ1-2; 7 bases fit TRBD1. Germline lookup yields CDR1 SGHTA and CDR2 FQGNSA. Trimming at V came to 1 base and at J to 2 bases, leaving 1 base not matched to a gene. This CDR3 comprises 14 residues. CDR3 sequence (DNA): TGTGCCAGCAGCTTAGAACAGGGGAACTATGGCTACACCTTC. Protein sequence: CASSLEQGNYGYTF.

This clonotype came up many times. This chain uses TRBV9 with TRBJ2-2, with D perhaps TRBD1 (6 bases). The CDR3 runs to 17 residues. CDR1 is SGDLS and CDR2 is YYNGEE in the germline V gene. Trimming pared 0 bases from V and 4 bases from J, leaving 16 bases between. The CDR3 coding sequence is TGTGCCAGCAGCGTAGAGAGGGTCGCAGGGGTCACCGGGGAGCTGTTTTTT. Amino acid sequence: CASSVERVAGVTGELFF.

This clonotype was observed a few times. The chain joins TRBV4-1 to TRBJ2-2; 10 bases agree with TRBD1. Germline loops: CDR1 MGHRA, CDR2 YSYEKL. With 0 bases clipped from V and 7 bases from J, the junction kept 8 bases outside the gene matches. This CDR3 comprises 17 residues. CDR3 DNA sequence: TGCGCCAGCAGCCAAGATATTGGGGACAGGGGAATCGGGGAGCTGTTTTTT. It specifies CASSQDIGDRGIGELFF.

This clonotype was counted ten times or more. This sequence joins TRBV6-2 or TRBV6-3 and TRBJ2-1; D unresolved. V was pared by 8 bases and J by 7 bases, with 9 bases between. Germline CDR1 is MNHEY and CDR2 is SVGEGT. The CDR3 contains 11 residues. CDR3: CASQDVNEQFF. DNA of the CDR3: TGTGCCAGCCAGGACGTGAATGAGCAGTTCTTC.

The table lists this clonotype with a few counts. The chain recombines TRBV20-1 with TRBJ1-1; TRBD1 matches at 8 bases. V lost 2 bases, J lost 3 bases, and 5 bases stayed unmatched. Looked up from germline, CDR1 is DFQATT and CDR2 is SNEGSKA (reference sequence). This CDR3 contains 14 residues. CDR3 amino acids: CSARTGQGDTEAFF. CDR3 bases: TGCAGTGCTAGAACAGGACAGGGCGACACTGAAGCTTTCTTT.

This clonotype was seen many times. This chain connects TRBV28 to TRBJ2-5, with D perhaps assigned TRBD1 or TRBD2 (5 bases each). V lost 3 bases, J lost 5 bases, and 13 bases lay in between. The CDR3 runs to 14 residues. From germline, CDR1 is MDHEN and CDR2 SYDVKM. The CDR3 spells CASSLDQGTETQYF. CDR3 in DNA: TGTGCCAGCAGTTTGGATCAAGGGACGGAGACCCAGTACTTC.

The rearrangement links TRBV7-9 to TRBJ1-3; D might be TRBD1 (6 bases). Trimming pared 5 bases from V and 3 bases from J, leaving 11 bases between. The CDR3 is 14 amino acids. CDR1 and CDR2 (germline): SEHNR, FQNEAQ (reference sequence). The CDR3 sequence is CASSPLQGGNTIYF. The CDR3 nucleotides read TGTGCCAGCAGCCCACTACAGGGTGGAAACACCATATATTTT.

The rearrangement joins TRBV7-3 to TRBJ2-6, with TRBD1 matching 8 bases. The CDR3 loop spans 17 amino acids. The germline V gene encodes CDR1 SGHTA and CDR2 FQGTGA. Germline trimming cut 6 bases from V and 1 base from J; bases unmatched to any gene: 8. The CDR3 DNA reads as TGTGCCAGCAGTTCAATCGACAGGGGTTCTGGGGCCAACGTCCTGACTTTC. Amino acid sequence: CASSSIDRGSGANVLTF.

This clonotype was detected only a few times. The rearrangement links TRBV5-1 to TRBJ1-1; D is perhaps TRBD1 (5 bases). CDR3 size: 11 residues. The germline V gene has CDR1 SGHRS and CDR2 YFSETQ. With 1 base removed from V and 10 bases from J, the gap between germline ends came to 8 bases. Here the CDR3 reads CASSLLGAAFF. CDR3 coding DNA: TGCGCCAGCAGCTTGCTCGGGGCAGCTTTCTTT.

This chain links TRBV20-1 with TRBJ2-1, with 7 bases fitting TRBD2. Germline V gene sequence: CDR1 DFQATT, CDR2 SNEGSKA (reference sequence). V was pared by 1 base and J by 3 bases, with 6 bases of the junction left unmatched. This CDR3 is built from 15 residues. The DNA for the CDR3 is TGCAGTGCTAGAGTTGGGACTACTGGCTACAATGAGCAGTTCTTC. Translating it yields CSARVGTTGYNEQFF.

V gene TRBV20-1 combines with J gene TRBJ2-7; 9 bases are shared with TRBD2. This CDR3 contains 16 residues. The junction had 16 bases not matched to a gene; V was cut back by 8 bases and J by 2 bases. Germline assignment: CDR1 DFQATT and CDR2 SNEGSKA (reference sequence). CDR3 sequence reads: CSWASGTSGPTYEQYF. The CDR3 region has the DNA TGCAGTTGGGCCTCCGGTACTAGCGGGCCTACCTACGAGCAGTACTTC.

The V call is TRBV12-3 or TRBV12-4, the J call TRBJ2-4; TRBD1 matches at 8 bases. Unmatched junction bases numbered 2, after V lost 5 bases and J lost 2 bases. This CDR3 is 14 amino acids long. In DNA form, the CDR3 reads TGTGCCAGCAGTCGGACAGGGACCAAAAACATTCAGTACTTC. Its protein is CASSRTGTKNIQYF.

The sample holds many counts of this clonotype. This rearrangement joins TRBV10-3 to TRBJ2-1; tentatively, D is TRBD2 (5 bases). Germline V CDR1 and CDR2: ENHRY, SYGVKD. The germline V and J ends were trimmed by 4 bases and 9 bases, with 13 bases remaining between them. CDR3 size: 13 residues. DNA of the CDR3: TGTGCCATCAGTGCGGGATCGGATCGTGAGCAGTTCTTC. This encodes CAISAGSDREQFF.

The chain carries TRBV6-5 and TRBJ2-7, with unresolved D. CDR3 length equals 12 residues. Germline loops: CDR1 MNHEY, CDR2 SVGAGI. V was clipped by 9 bases and J by 4 bases, with 13 bases between them. CDR3 DNA: TGTGCCAGTCGTTCCTGGTTATACGAGCAGTACTTC. This encodes CASRSWLYEQYF.

This clonotype was recorded many times. The V call is TRBV20-1, the J call TRBJ1-4; a weak D match, TRBD1 (5 bases). Germline V gene lookup returns CDR1 DFQATT and CDR2 SNEGSKA (reference sequence). Trimming removed 7 bases from V and 4 bases from J, with 7 bases in between. This CDR3 contains 11 residues. CDR3 DNA sequence: TGCAGTGGTAGGGGTAATGAAAAACTGTTTTTT. It codes for CSGRGNEKLFF.

J is TRBJ2-5 and V is TRBV20-1, with a tentative D call TRBD2 (6 bases). The ends were cut back, 5 bases at V and 5 bases at J, with 18 bases in the middle. This CDR3 region has 14 residues. Germline-derived CDR1 and CDR2 are DFQATT and SNEGSKA (reference sequence). CDR3 loop: CSALRKTSSETQYF. The CDR3 region has the DNA TGCAGTGCTCTTAGAAAGACTAGTTCGGAGACCCAGTACTTC.

This clonotype was counted at least ten times. CDR3 nucleotide sequence: TGTGCCAGCAGTTTAGCGCGAGGCTCTGGGGCCAACGTCCTGACTTTC. The encoded protein is CASSLARGSGANVLTF. The chain uses TRBV12-3 or TRBV12-4 and TRBJ2-6; D not certain. The length of the CDR3 is 16 residues. The V end lost 0 bases, the J end lost 0 bases, and 6 bases lay between the germline ends.

This clonotype was recorded many times. The CDR3 sequence: CASSLLGQPQHF. CDR3 sequence (DNA): TGTGCCAGCAGTTTATTGGGTCAGCCCCAGCATTTT. This rearrangement joins TRBV12-3 or TRBV12-4 to TRBJ1-5; no clear D. Trimming took off 2 bases at V and 6 bases at J, with 5 bases between the two ends. The CDR3 sequence is 12 residues long.